Below are 5 T cell receptor beta chains sequenced from a single sample in a study of regulatory T cells in long-lasting Graves disease (dated by TCRdb to the early 2020s). What the time point label conveys for this sample: newly diagnosed GD, antithyroid drugs for less than 3 months. For both TCR sequencing and RNA sequencing, RNA was extracted from PBMCs in TRIzol. Receptor amplification or capture employed multiplex PCR. Data came from an Illumina HiSeq 4000. To build TCR beta libraries, CDR3 regions were amplified by Arm-PCR using iRepertoire HTBI primers. Through fastp at Q25 and MiXCR, TCRdb rebuilt clones from the public reads, retaining in-frame beta chains. Rows with one shared CDR3 protein collapse into an entry with the most common genes and DNA. This sample comprises 250,000 to 300,000 distinct CDR3 sequences, approximately 20% of them detected only once. Around 15% of the sample rests with the top ten.

The same specimen was also included in a second study, on T cells in Graves' hyperthyroidism and ophthalmopathy.

The sample was peripheral blood mononuclear cells (PBMCs), taken at new diagnosis, from a patient treated with antithyroid drugs. The receptors originated from a woman in her thirties with Graves disease. Donor details come from another sample of the same person, matched by shared clones.

The table lists this clonotype with many counts. The chain employs TRBV5-1 and TRBJ1-2; D call uncertain. Germline V gene data show CDR1 as SGHRS and CDR2 as YFSETQ. Trimming took off 4 bases at V and 3 bases at J, with 10 bases between the two ends. The CDR3 covers 13 residues. The CDR3 DNA follows: TGCGCCAGCAGCGCCGGAGAACACTATGGCTACACCTTC. Residues: CASSAGEHYGYTF.

This clonotype was seen many times. The rearrangement uses TRBV5-1 and TRBJ2-7; 7 nucleotides agree with TRBD1. The CDR3 totals 14 residues. The germline V gene encodes CDR1 SGHRS and CDR2 YFSETQ. The junction had 9 bases not matched to a gene; V was cut back by 2 bases and J by 7 bases. The CDR3 region is CASSLSTGALEQYF. CDR3 coding DNA: TGCGCCAGCAGCTTATCAACAGGGGCCTTGGAGCAGTACTTC. The variable domain in full, with the rest retrieved from reference TRBV5-1 and TRBJ2-7, is KAGVTQTPRYLIKTRGQQVTLSCSPISGHRSVSWYQQTPGQGLQFLFEYFSETQRNKGNFPGRFSGRQFSNSRSEMNVSTLELGDSALYLCASSLSTGALEQYFGPGTRLTVT.

The CDR3: CASSQMGGLGVKTYEQYF. The CDR3 DNA sequence: TGTGCCAGCTCACAGATGGGTGGATTAGGAGTGAAAACCTACGAGCAGTACTTC. V is TRBV18 and J is TRBJ2-7; D uncertain. CDR1 is KGHSH and CDR2 is LQKENI in the germline V gene. CDR3 length: 18 residues. V was cut by 4 bases and J by 2 bases, with 24 bases left in between.

This clonotype was counted many times. An end of the junction differs from the germline gene, which may be a read error. The chain joins TRBV4-1 to TRBJ2-7, with TRBD2 matching over 10 bases. The length of the CDR3 is 16 residues. Germline V gives CDR1 MGHRA, CDR2 YSYEKL. CDR3 residues: CASSQESGAGGREQYF. CDR3 in DNA: TGTGCCAGCAGCCAAGAATCAGGAGCGGGGGGGCGGGAGCAGTACTTC.

Comments on this clonotype: One base separates it from a far larger clone, so it is likely a read error. This chain uses TRBV6-1 with TRBJ1-1; D may be TRBD1 (6 bases). Germline loops: CDR1 MNHNS, CDR2 SASEGT. The CDR3 has 13 amino acids. CDR3 bases: TGTGCCAGCAGCTACAGGGAGGGGACTGAAGCTCTCTTT. Amino acid sequence: CASSYREGTEALF.